This T cell receptor (beta chain) was sequenced during a study of blood T cells in healthy people across ages (dated by TCRdb to between 2015 and 2017). With respect to the entire study: In model experiments, template switching captured about one uniquely barcoded TCR beta cDNA molecule for every two T cells. Using deep sequencing normalized with unique cDNA molecular identifiers, the study measured how TCR beta repertoire diversity changes with age. The donors were divided into four age groups: young (average 16 years), middle-aged (roughly 42), aged (approximately 62) and long-lived (roughly 88). Donors of different ages were randomly distributed across sequencing lanes to avoid experimental bias. The study analyzed two additional independent replicas of 1 million unique cDNA reads from the same blood draw for two donors, one aged 18 to 30 and one aged 80 or older. The paper as a whole reports these results and caveats: Estimates of total diversity based on one million sequenced T cells were considered lower bounds and underestimates. Because donor CMV infection status was unknown, age-related changes in expanded clonotypes were potentially confounded. Compared with the aged group, the long-lived group had more naive CD4+ T cells, fewer expanded clones and increased TCR diversity, suggesting age selection. Bulk unsorted PBMC profiling prevented conclusive comparison of naive and antigen-experienced compartments. As age increased, observed TCR beta diversity per million T cells dropped in a roughly linear way, and a significant reduction was already evident by age 40. Observed TCR beta diversity correlated strongly with the percentage of naive T cells measured by flow cytometry.

CDR1 MNHEY and CDR2 SMNVEV are derived from the germline V gene (reference sequence). Ends trimmed: V by 2 bases, J by 4 bases; bases unmatched to a gene: 6. Including cysteine and phenylalanine, the CDR3 has 16 amino acids. This entry keeps only the CDR3 DNA: 48 bases, framed from base 1. The library came from 5' RACE. Reads for this sample came from an Illumina HiSeq 2500. A second 7 to 11 cycle PCR used a sample-barcoded 5' primer and a J-beta primer mix. Each TCR beta cDNA molecule received a unique molecular identifier from a template-switch 5' adaptor carrying 12 random nucleotides. Each sample yielded at least 3 million CDR3-containing paired-end reads. The Mint cDNA synthesis kit, primed by a TRBC-specific oligonucleotide, was used to synthesize first-strand cDNA from all RNA. Following uracil-DNA glycosylase treatment, a first 18-cycle PCR with universal primers M1SS and BC2_uni_R was performed on all cDNA. Per the authors' processing: Normalization of each sample was performed by random selection of 1 million high-quality reads, each carrying a distinct molecular identifier. Instead of being binned into consensus sequences, reads that shared molecular identifiers were thrown out. CDR3 identification, clonotype clustering and error correction used MiTCR with a Q25 quality threshold and the strictest error-elimination algorithm. A nonparametric unseen species model using Euler transformation provided a lower-bound estimate of total TCR beta diversity. TCRdb redid the processing of the public reads, applying fastp at Q25 and MiXCR, and retained in-frame beta chains. Identical CDR3 proteins give one entry, which carries the most common genes and DNA. The V and J calls, along with clone size, are taken from TCRdb and not from the paper's own processing. The sample table shows 600,000 to 1,000,000 distinct CDR3 sequences, and more than 45% are seen once. Together, the top ten hold roughly 22% of the sample.

The donors were some 36 Caucasian individuals from Russia, aged roughly 6 to 90 years, who were systemically healthy. Each donor gave roughly 9 milliliters of peripheral blood, drawn into EDTA-treated Vacutainer tubes. Ficoll-Paque density-gradient centrifugation was used to isolate PBMCs, with at least 6 million per sample. Total RNA, at least 6 micrograms per sample, was extracted from PBMCs with Trizol reagent. For every donor, flow cytometry on a PBMC aliquot measured the percentage of naive CD45RAhigh/CD27high T cells. For this clonotype: This receptor's antigen is unknown. Base quality data are lacking; no much larger clone is found one base away.

The TCR comes from a man aged 30-40 years in good health. Material: blood. The V and J segments used are TRBV27 and TRBJ2-7, and TRBD2 aligns with 12 junction nucleotides. This receptor has the CDR3 CASSLTGTSGLYEQYF. The nucleotides read TGTGCCAGCAGTTTAACCGGGACTAGCGGGTTATACGAGCAGTACTTC.